This T cell receptor beta chain derives from a study of blood T cell repertoires in COVID-19. Study-level information: From the United States, Italy and Spain came samples of acute and convalescent COVID-19. Nucleic acid was either cDNA or gDNA, and it came from T cells, B-cell-depleted T cells, or PBMCs.

Repertoires were generated with immunoSEQ multiplex PCR, while TCRdb's copy carries only in-frame clones and drops some. The sample has approximately 76,000 clones, about 80% seen once. The TCR sequence derives from a woman between 55 and 75 years old with acute or convalescent COVID-19. Specimen: peripheral blood.

The CDR3 reads CASSQGRANYYGYTF. CDR3 sequence (DNA): TGTGCCAGCAGCCAGGGAAGGGCTAATTACTATGGCTACACCTTC. The rearrangement joins TRBV7-2 to TRBJ1-2; D is perhaps TRBD1 (5 bases). Germline loops: CDR1 SGHTA, CDR2 FQGNSA. Trimming pared 5 bases from V and 3 bases from J, leaving 16 bases between. This CDR3 spans 15 amino acids. Drawing the rest from reference TRBV7-2 and TRBJ1-2, the complete variable domain is GAGVSQSPSNKVTEKGKDVELRCDPISGHTALYWYRQSLGQGLEFLIYFQGNSAPDKSGLPSDRFSAERTGGSVSTLTIQRTQQEDSAVYLCASSQGRANYYGYTFGSGTRLTVV.